This T cell receptor beta chain appears in the sequencing data of a study of cytomegalovirus exposure and HLA in healthy donors. Notes on this clone: The antigen is unknown.

13 Jbeta primers and 60 Vbeta primers were used for the PCR. Here immunoSEQ multiplex PCR was the method, and the copy in TCRdb shows in-frame clones only, minus some. The table has about 120,000 clones, less than 70% seen once. Notes on the study in general: Follow-up analysis seemed to connect common viral pathogens with several of the most significant clusters identified. Most TCR sequences were seen very rarely across donors, but some public TCRs occurred in many.

In germline, CDR1 is WNHNN, CDR2 SYGVQD (reference sequence). The CDR3 contains 15 residues. The germline V and J ends were trimmed by 2 bases and 3 bases, with 12 bases remaining between them. Sequenced material: PBMCs. V is TRBV10-1 and J is TRBJ2-3, with D maybe TRBD2 (5 bases). The source is a woman younger than 45 in good health and CMV-seronegative. The CDR3 coding sequence is TGCGCCAGCAGTGAGGGACTGTTAATGACAGATACGCAGTATTTT. This encodes CASSEGLLMTDTQYF.